Listed here are 12 T cell receptor beta chains from one sample, sequenced in a study of OX40 agonist ivuxolimab in advanced cancers. Generated by immunoSEQ multiplex PCR, the TCRdb table keeps only in-frame clones and is missing some. Of under 95,000 clones in the sample, 70% to 90% were seen once. The sequencing here drew on CD4+ or CD8+ T cells sorted from blood, taken in a trial of the OX40 agonist ivuxolimab. Receptors originate from an adult with an advanced solid tumor such as melanoma, head and neck, liver or kidney cancer.

The chain combines TRBV7-9 with TRBJ1-2, with 12 bases that match TRBD1. Trimming cost V 5 bases and J 4 bases; bases outside gene matches: 8. Per germline, CDR1 SEHNR and CDR2 FQNEAQ (reference sequence). The CDR3 is 16 residues long. The CDR3 reads CASSNAGTGGSYGYTF. As DNA, the CDR3 is TGTGCCAGCAGCAACGCCGGGACAGGGGGCTCCTATGGCTACACCTTC.

This chain uses TRBV5-4 with TRBJ1-1; the match to TRBD1 covers 7 bases. CDR1 and CDR2 (germline): SGHNT, YYREEE (reference sequence). This CDR3 contains 15 residues. The V segment lost 0 bases and the J segment 9 bases; nucleotides outside the gene matches: 11. For the CDR3, the DNA is TGTGCCAGCAGCTTGGGGGGAACGCAGGGGGTTCAAGCTTTCTTT. Translating it yields CASSLGGTQGVQAFF.

The chain is built from TRBV19 and TRBJ2-2; 10 bases fit TRBD2. This CDR3 region has 16 residues. Germline loops: CDR1 LNHDA, CDR2 SQIVND (reference sequence). The V and J ends lost 5 bases and 1 base, in that order; junction bases with no gene match: 4. The CDR3 DNA reads TGTGCCAGTAGTGTAGCTAGCGGGGGGAACACCGGGGAGCTGTTTTTT. It encodes CASSVASGGNTGELFF. Drawing the rest from reference TRBV19 and TRBJ2-2, the complete variable domain is DGGITQSPKYLFRKEGQNVTLSCEQNLNHDAMYWYRQDPGQGLRLIYYSQIVNDFQKGDIAEGYSVSREKKESFPLTVTSAQKNPTAFYLCASSVASGGNTGELFFGEGSRLTVL.

The chain carries TRBV5-1 and TRBJ2-3; 7 nucleotides match TRBD2. The CDR3 contains 14 residues. V was pared by 6 bases and J by 6 bases, with 10 bases of the junction left unmatched. Germline V gene data show CDR1 as SGHRS and CDR2 as YFSETQ. The CDR3 nucleotides are TGCGCCAGCATGAGAGTCCCGGGAGGCGATACGCAGTATTTT. Its translation: CASMRVPGGDTQYF. Supplemented by reference TRBV5-1 and TRBJ2-3, the full variable domain reads KAGVTQTPRYLIKTRGQQVTLSCSPISGHRSVSWYQQTPGQGLQFLFEYFSETQRNKGNFPGRFSGRQFSNSRSEMNVSTLELGDSALYLCASMRVPGGDTQYFGPGTRLTVL.

This clone was observed a handful of times. J is TRBJ1-5 and V is TRBV28; possibly TRBD1 for D (5 bases). Trimming pared 9 bases from V and 4 bases from J, leaving 10 bases between. The CDR3 is 12 residues long. Looked up from germline, CDR1 is MDHEN and CDR2 is SYDVKM. The CDR3 sequence: CASKSGNQPQHF. CDR3 DNA: TGTGCCAGTAAATCAGGGAATCAGCCCCAGCATTTT. Looking up the rest from reference TRBV28 and TRBJ1-5 gives the full variable domain: DVKVTQSSRYLVKRTGEKVFLECVQDMDHENMFWYRQDPGLGLRLIYFSYDVKMKEKGDIPEGYSVSREKKERFSLILESASTNQTSMYLCASKSGNQPQHFGDGTRLSIL.

This CDR3 is CASSESGTNTEAFF. The CDR3 DNA reads as TGCGCCAGCAGTGAGTCAGGGACGAACACTGAAGCTTTCTTT. V usage is TRBV10-2 and J usage is TRBJ1-1; tentatively, D is TRBD1 (5 bases). The CDR3 totals 14 residues. Trimming left V 0 bases short and J 1 base short, with 6 bases between. Germline V gives CDR1 WSHSY, CDR2 SAAADI.

The rearrangement joins TRBV5-6 to TRBJ2-7; the D is unclear. Germline V CDR1 and CDR2: SGHDT, YYEEEE. CDR3 length equals 13 residues. The germline V and J ends were trimmed by 0 bases and 0 bases, with 4 bases remaining between them. The CDR3 protein is CASSLGHSYEQYF. CDR3 in DNA: TGTGCCAGCAGCTTGGGACACTCCTACGAGCAGTACTTC. Full variable domain (outside the CDR3, taken from reference TRBV5-6 and TRBJ2-7): DAGVTQSPTHLIKTRGQQVTLRCSPKSGHDTVSWYQQALGQGPQFIFQYYEEEERQRGNFPDRFSGHQFPNYSSELNVNALLLGDSALYLCASSLGHSYEQYFGPGTRLTVT.

The V call is TRBV6-1, the J call TRBJ2-7; possible D gene TRBD1, 6 bases. The CDR3 runs to 13 residues. The germline V gene has CDR1 MNHNS and CDR2 SASEGT. Trimming took 6 bases from V and 3 from J, leaving 12 bases between them. The CDR3 DNA reads TGTGCCAGCAGAAACAGGGATCTCTACGAGCAGTACTTC. It encodes CASRNRDLYEQYF.

The CDR3 protein is CASSFALQETQYF. CDR3 bases: TGTGCCAGCAGCTTCGCCCTTCAAGAGACCCAGTACTTC. The rearrangement links TRBV7-2 to TRBJ2-5; D is ambiguous. The CDR3 sequence is 13 residues long. Trimming removed 3 bases at V and 2 bases at J, with 7 bases between. Germline V gene lookup returns CDR1 SGHTA and CDR2 FQGNSA.

This clone was seen a handful of times. V gene TRBV18 combines with J gene TRBJ1-5, with D uncertain. In germline, CDR1 is KGHSH, CDR2 LQKENI. Trimming took off 3 bases at V and 0 bases at J, with 9 bases between the two ends. CDR3 size: 15 residues. The CDR3 bases are TGTGCCAGCTCACCTGGGCAACATAGCAATCAGCCCCAGCATTTT. Translated, it gives CASSPGQHSNQPQHF.

This clone was counted between two and nine times. The chain carries TRBV2 and TRBJ1-2, with D possibly matching TRBD1 (6 bases). The CDR3 extends over 15 amino acids. Between the trimmed V and J ends, which lost 2 bases and 8 bases, there was a span of 18 bases. Looked up from germline, CDR1 is SNHLY and CDR2 is FYNNEI. The CDR3 sequence: CASSELTGRSLGYTF. As DNA, the CDR3 is TGTGCCAGCAGTGAATTAACAGGGCGATCTTTAGGCTACACCTTC.

The rearrangement links TRBV28 to TRBJ1-3; D perhaps matches TRBD1 (5 bases). There are 15 residues in the CDR3. V lost 5 bases, J lost 3 bases, and 14 bases lay in between. The germline CDR1 and CDR2 sequences are MDHEN and SYDVKM. The chain's CDR3 is CASSPTGVGGNTIYF. DNA of the CDR3: TGTGCCAGCAGTCCAACGGGGGTAGGTGGAAACACCATATATTTT.